Sequencing of this T cell receptor beta chain was carried out in a study of CD8+ T cells in alopecia areata. Across the whole study: Spontaneously alopecic C3H/HeJ graft donors, about 6-13 months old, gave skin to approximately 7-10-week-old female C3H/HeJ mice.

V lost 2 bases to trimming and J lost 1 base, with 5 bases between them. Germline V gene data show CDR1 as FNHDT and CDR2 as SITEND (reference sequence). The CDR3 is made up of 13 amino acids. This clone was recorded many times. Germline and genes here are mouse. The CDR3 end falls 4 residues outside the read, so it is completed with the germline J gene. Sorting used CD4, CD8alpha, NKG2D, NKG2ACE and other markers on pooled cutaneous lymph node cells. After isolation, RNA underwent reverse transcription to generate cDNA as the sequencing template. Data came from immunoSEQ multiplex PCR; TCRdb stores just in-frame clones and leaves some out. The sample has under 9,000 clones, none seen only once.

V gene TRBV19 combines with J gene TRBJ2-5; D not certain. This TCR was sampled from a C3H/HeJ mouse with alopecia areata. The mouse line has the MHC haplotype H2-k. The specimen was CD8+ T cells sorted from a lymph node. The sequenced part of the CDR3 DNA is TGTGCCAGCAGTATGAGGGACCAAGAC. Translation: CASSMRDQD. From start to end, the CDR3 is CASSMRDQDTQYF.